This TCR beta chain was documented in a study of T cell repertoires in cytomegalovirus infection. Study-wide points: There were carriers of CMV plus the relevant HLA, and cumulative public TCR beta family frequency identified them.

V lost 6 bases to trimming and J lost 0 bases; unmatched junction nucleotides: 5. Germline-derived CDR1 and CDR2 are SGHRS and YFSETQ. The CDR3 has 15 residues. This clonotype was seen more than once but under ten times. As yet, its antigen is unknown. TCRdb called the reads again in MiXCR, with one record for every CDR3 protein. The sample yields about 180,000 distinct CDR3 sequences, approximately 14% seen once. The chain is built from TRBV5-1 and TRBJ2-1; 8 positions match TRBD2. This TCR came from a human donor in good health (CMV status not recorded). Some clones in this sample may be carry-over from other donors' samples. Sequencing used PBMCs. The CDR3: CASKSGSPSYNEQFF. In nucleotides, the CDR3 is TGCGCCAGCAAGAGCGGGAGCCCCTCCTACAATGAGCAGTTCTTC.